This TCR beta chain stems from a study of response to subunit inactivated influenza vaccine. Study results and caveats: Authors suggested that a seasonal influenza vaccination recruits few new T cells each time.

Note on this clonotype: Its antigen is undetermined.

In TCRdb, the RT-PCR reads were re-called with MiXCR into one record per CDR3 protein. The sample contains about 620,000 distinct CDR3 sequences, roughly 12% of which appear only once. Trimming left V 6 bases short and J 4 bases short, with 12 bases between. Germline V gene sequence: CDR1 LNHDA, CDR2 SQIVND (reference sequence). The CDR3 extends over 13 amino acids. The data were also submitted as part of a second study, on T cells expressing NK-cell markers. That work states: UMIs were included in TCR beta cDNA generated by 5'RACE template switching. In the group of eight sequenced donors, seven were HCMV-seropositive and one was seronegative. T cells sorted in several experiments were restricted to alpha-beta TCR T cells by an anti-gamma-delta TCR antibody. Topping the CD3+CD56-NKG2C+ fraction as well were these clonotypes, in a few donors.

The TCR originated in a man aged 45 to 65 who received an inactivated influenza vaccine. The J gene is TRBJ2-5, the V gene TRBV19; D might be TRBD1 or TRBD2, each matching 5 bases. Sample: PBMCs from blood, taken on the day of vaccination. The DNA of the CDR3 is TGTGCCAGTAGGGGACCCGTGGCAGAGACCCAGTACTTC. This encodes CASRGPVAETQYF. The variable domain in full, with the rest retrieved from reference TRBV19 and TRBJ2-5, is DGGITQSPKYLFRKEGQNVTLSCEQNLNHDAMYWYRQDPGQGLRLIYYSQIVNDFQKGDIAEGYSVSREKKESFPLTVTSAQKNPTAFYLCASRGPVAETQYFGPGTRLLVL.